These 9 T cell receptor beta chains originate from one sample sequenced in a study of T cells in Graves' hyperthyroidism and ophthalmopathy. Researchers took RNA transcripts and amplified the TCR beta CDR3 regions from them. The HTBI primer set served for first-round RT-PCR of the TCR CDR3. In TCRdb, the multiplex PCR reads were re-called with MiXCR into one record per CDR3 protein. Of approximately 700,000 distinct CDR3 sequences listed, about a sixth are singletons. Sequenced sample: blood. These receptors originate from a man between 18 and 29 years old with Graves' hyperthyroidism.

There are a few counts of this clonotype. The gene calls are TRBV6-2 or TRBV6-3 and TRBJ2-7; TRBD2 matches at 11 bases. The CDR3 is 14 residues long. Germline loops: CDR1 MNHEY, CDR2 SVGEGT. V trimming: 6 bases; J trimming: 6 bases; junction bases outside the gene matches: 7. The CDR3 reads CASRGSGRGSEQYF. CDR3 sequence (DNA): TGTGCCAGCAGGGGTAGCGGGAGGGGGAGCGAGCAGTACTTC.

Only a few counts were recorded for this clonotype. The chain recombines TRBV29-1 with TRBJ2-1; a weak D match, TRBD2 (7 bases). Germline V gives CDR1 SQVTM, CDR2 ANQGSEA. The CDR3 is made up of 16 amino acids. V was shortened by 7 bases and J by 4 bases, with 23 bases between the two germline ends. This CDR3 reads CSAEGGTLLRYNEQFF. Written as DNA, the CDR3 is TGCAGCGCCGAGGGGGGGACACTCCTAAGGTACAATGAGCAGTTCTTC.

The V call is TRBV5-1, the J call TRBJ1-1; TRBD1 aligns across 7 bases. The CDR3 runs to 16 residues. Germline V gene sequence: CDR1 SGHRS, CDR2 YFSETQ. Trimming removed 3 bases from V and 2 bases from J; junction bases left unmatched: 10. CDR3 coding DNA: TGCGCCAGCAGCTACAGGGGCCGCCCGACCAACACTGAAGCTTTCTTT. As protein: CASSYRGRPTNTEAFF.

CDR3 sequence: CASSTRTSAIYNEQFF. The CDR3 DNA reads TGTGCCAGCAGTACCAGGACTAGCGCGATCTACAATGAGCAGTTCTTC. V usage is TRBV27 and J usage is TRBJ2-1; 9 bases align to TRBD2. The V gene end was trimmed by 5 bases and the J gene end by 3 bases; junction bases not matched to a gene: 8. The CDR3 has 16 amino acids. The germline V gene encodes CDR1 MNHEY and CDR2 SMNVEV (reference sequence).

The chain has TRBV19 and TRBJ2-7; TRBD1 matches at 10 bases. The CDR3 length is 13 residues. The V and J ends lost 4 bases and 6 bases, in that order; junction bases with no gene match: 3. Germline-derived CDR1 and CDR2 are LNHDA and SQIVND (reference sequence). The chain's CDR3 is CASSTDRGGEQYF. CDR3 bases: TGTGCCAGTAGTACGGACAGGGGGGGCGAGCAGTACTTC.

This clonotype was seen repeatedly, ten times or more. The CDR3 region is CASSLEVAHEQYF. The CDR3 DNA is TGTGCCAGCAGCCTGGAGGTCGCCCACGAGCAGTACTTC. The chain recombines TRBV3-1 with TRBJ2-7; D may be TRBD2 (5 bases). Trimming pared 4 bases from V and 5 bases from J, leaving 12 bases between. Germline CDR1 is LGHDT and CDR2 is YNNKEL (reference sequence). The CDR3 spans 13 residues.

This clonotype was observed a few times. The rearrangement joins TRBV7-9 to TRBJ2-7, with D tentatively TRBD1 (5 bases). The CDR3 spans 14 residues. The V end was cut by 1 base, the J end by 2 bases, with 9 bases between. Germline values: CDR1 SEHNR, CDR2 FQNEAQ (reference sequence). The CDR3 region has the DNA TGTGCCAGCAGCTTAGAGAGACAGACCTACGAGCAGTACTTC. It yields the protein CASSLERQTYEQYF.

This clonotype came up a few times. The chain employs TRBV27 and TRBJ2-2, with D hard to call. Trimming shortened V by 6 bases and J by 6 bases, and 8 bases separated the two germline ends. There are 12 residues in the CDR3. Germline-derived CDR1 and CDR2 are MNHEY and SMNVEV (reference sequence). The DNA of the CDR3 is TGTGCCAGCAGCATCCCTTCCGGGGAGCTGTTTTTT. Translating it yields CASSIPSGELFF.

V is TRBV6-1 and J is TRBJ2-2, with a possible D match to TRBD2 (6 bases). This CDR3 spans 12 amino acids. The V gene lost 8 bases and the J gene lost 14 bases, with 18 bases spanning the gap. The germline gives CDR1 MNHNS, CDR2 SASEGT. CDR3 amino acids: CASGSSRDFLFF. The CDR3, as DNA: TGTGCCAGCGGCAGCTCCCGGGACTTTCTGTTTTTT.